Following are 15 T cell receptor beta chains from one sample sequenced in a study of blood T cell repertoires in COVID-19. TCRdb keeps only in-frame clones here, not all; method: immunoSEQ multiplex PCR. The data contain tens of thousands of clones, 90% of them singletons. Sequencing was performed on peripheral blood. The receptor source for this set is a human donor in a cohort sampled during active COVID-19.

The chain carries TRBV5-4 and TRBJ2-2; 10 positions match TRBD2. Trimming removed 3 bases from V and 1 base from J; junction bases left unmatched: 3. Germline CDR1 SGHNT, CDR2 YYREEE (reference sequence). The CDR3 spans 16 residues. CDR3 nucleotides: TGTGCCAGCAGCTCGGGACTAGCGTTGAACACCGGGGAGCTGTTTTTT. Its translation is CASSSGLALNTGELFF.

J is TRBJ2-7 and V is TRBV3-1 (or the pseudogene TRBV3-2); TRBD1 agrees at 8 bases. The CDR3 sequence is 14 residues long. Germline trimming cut 0 bases from V and 2 bases from J; bases unmatched to any gene: 0. The V gene's germline CDR1 is LGHDT and CDR2 YNNKEL (reference sequence). The CDR3 nucleotides read TGTGCCAGCAGCCAAGACAGGGGGCCCTACGAGCAGTACTTC. Protein product: CASSQDRGPYEQYF.

The chain links TRBV5-5 to TRBJ1-3, with TRBD1 as a possible D gene (6 bases). Germline V gene lookup returns CDR1 SGHKS and CDR2 YYEKEE (reference sequence). There are 15 residues in the CDR3. V dropped 0 bases and J dropped 0 bases, with 7 bases sitting between them. The CDR3, as DNA: TGTGCCAGCAGCTTGGGGACAGCCTCTGGAAACACCATATATTTT. Translated, it gives CASSLGTASGNTIYF.

The chain uses TRBV6-2 or TRBV6-3 and TRBJ2-3; 8 nucleotides align to TRBD1. In germline, CDR1 is MNHEY, CDR2 SVGEGT. J lost 3 bases, V lost 4 bases, and 21 bases had no gene match. This CDR3 is built from 20 residues. In DNA form, the CDR3 reads TGTGCCAGCAGTTCCACAGGGGGGCCTGGGCGAGGGACAACAACAGATACGCAGTATTTT. It yields the protein CASSSTGGPGRGTTTDTQYF.

CDR3 region: CASSSRDPSGTYNEQFF. The CDR3 DNA sequence: TGTGCCAGCAGCTCAAGAGACCCTAGCGGGACTTACAATGAGCAGTTCTTC. The chain uses TRBV7-9 and TRBJ2-1; 9 positions agree with TRBD2. The CDR3 length is 17 residues. Germline V gene data show CDR1 as SEHNR and CDR2 as FQNEAQ (reference sequence). With V trimmed by 4 bases and J by 4 bases, 11 bases remained unmatched. The full variable domain, rest sourced from reference TRBV7-9 and TRBJ2-1, is DTGVSQNPRHKITKRGQNVTFRCDPISEHNRLYWYRQTLGQGPEFLTYFQNEAQLEKSRLLSDRFSAERPKGSFSTLEIQRTEQGDSAMYLCASSSRDPSGTYNEQFFGPGTRLTVL.

V and J are TRBV4-1 and TRBJ1-1; TRBD1 might be the D (6 bases). From germline, CDR1 is MGHRA and CDR2 YSYEKL. Trimming stripped 5 bases from V and 9 bases from J, with 13 bases between. This CDR3 has 12 amino acids. The CDR3 here is CASSSLQGQAFF. The CDR3 DNA follows: TGCGCCAGCAGCTCCCTACAGGGCCAAGCTTTCTTT.

This chain joins TRBV6-1 and TRBJ2-1; weak D call: TRBD1 (6 bases). Germline assignment: CDR1 MNHNS and CDR2 SASEGT. CDR3 length equals 14 residues. Trimming stripped 2 bases from V and 3 bases from J, with 8 bases between. CDR3: CASSEIGGYNEQFF. In DNA form, the CDR3 reads TGTGCCAGCAGTGAAATAGGGGGCTACAATGAGCAGTTCTTC.

The chain employs TRBV7-2 and TRBJ2-3; D might be TRBD2 (6 bases). From germline, CDR1 is SGHTA and CDR2 FQGNSA. The CDR3 runs to 15 residues. Trimming removed 2 bases at V and 8 bases at J, with 17 bases between. CDR3 in DNA: TGTGCCAGCAGCTTATCCCCTAGCGCCCACTCTACGCAGTATTTT. Protein product: CASSLSPSAHSTQYF.

The chain joins TRBV6-5 to TRBJ1-1; D is unresolved. V dropped 2 bases and J dropped 5 bases, with 9 bases sitting between them. The CDR3 spans 13 residues. The germline CDR1 and CDR2 sequences are MNHEY and SVGAGI. For the CDR3, the DNA is TGTGCCAGCAGTTACGCGGGGTATACTGAAGCTTTCTTT. Protein product: CASSYAGYTEAFF.

This chain uses TRBV10-3 with TRBJ2-1; a weak D match, TRBD2 (5 bases). Germline assignment: CDR1 ENHRY and CDR2 SYGVKD. CDR3 length equals 14 residues. Between the trimmed V and J ends, which lost 6 bases and 7 bases, there was a span of 16 bases. The CDR3 reads CAIRDQTTTNEQFF. CDR3 DNA: TGTGCCATCAGGGACCAAACGACTACGAATGAGCAGTTCTTC.

The chain has TRBV4-2 and TRBJ1-2; 7 bases align to TRBD1. The CDR3 spans 16 residues. V dropped 0 bases and J dropped 3; count of bases not matched to a gene: 7. Germline V gives CDR1 LGHNA, CDR2 YNFKEQ. CDR3: CASSQEGTDKDYGYTF. CDR3 DNA sequence: TGTGCCAGCAGCCAAGAAGGGACAGACAAAGACTATGGCTACACCTTC.

The chain recombines TRBV19 with TRBJ1-3; D gene unclear. Per the germline V gene, CDR1 is LNHDA and CDR2 is SQIVND (reference sequence). The CDR3 consists of 18 residues. V was shortened by 4 bases and J by 0 bases, with 19 bases between the two germline ends. DNA of the CDR3: TGTGCCAGTAGTACGAGGATCCACCGACTGAACTCTGGAAACACCATATATTTT. Amino acid sequence: CASSTRIHRLNSGNTIYF.

This chain uses TRBV14 with TRBJ2-3; D unresolved. CDR1 SGHDN and CDR2 FVKESK come from the germline V gene. CDR3 length: 14 residues. V was shortened by 2 bases and J by 3 bases, with 9 bases between the two germline ends. CDR3 amino acids: CASSQNPRTDTQYF. The CDR3 DNA sequence: TGTGCCAGCAGCCAAAATCCGAGGACAGATACGCAGTATTTT.

J is TRBJ2-4 and V is TRBV6-5; 8 nucleotides agree with TRBD1. The CDR3 contains 16 residues. Germline CDR1 reads MNHEY; CDR2 reads SVGAGI. Unmatched junction bases numbered 9, after V lost 4 bases and J lost 4 bases. The CDR3 region is CASSLHQGALKNIQYF. The CDR3, as DNA: TGTGCCAGCAGTTTACATCAGGGGGCCCTGAAAAACATTCAGTACTTC.

The rearrangement uses TRBV7-9 and TRBJ1-5, with D possibly matching TRBD1 (5 bases). The V gene's germline CDR1 is SEHNR and CDR2 FQNEAQ (reference sequence). The CDR3 consists of 13 residues. Trimming took off 5 bases at V and 6 bases at J, with 11 bases between the two ends. As DNA, the CDR3 is TGTGCCAGCAGCCGGGAGGGGCCTCAGCCCCAGCATTTT. Protein: CASSREGPQPQHF. The whole variable domain, remainder taken from reference TRBV7-9 and TRBJ1-5, is DTGVSQNPRHKITKRGQNVTFRCDPISEHNRLYWYRQTLGQGPEFLTYFQNEAQLEKSRLLSDRFSAERPKGSFSTLEIQRTEQGDSAMYLCASSREGPQPQHFGDGTRLSIL.